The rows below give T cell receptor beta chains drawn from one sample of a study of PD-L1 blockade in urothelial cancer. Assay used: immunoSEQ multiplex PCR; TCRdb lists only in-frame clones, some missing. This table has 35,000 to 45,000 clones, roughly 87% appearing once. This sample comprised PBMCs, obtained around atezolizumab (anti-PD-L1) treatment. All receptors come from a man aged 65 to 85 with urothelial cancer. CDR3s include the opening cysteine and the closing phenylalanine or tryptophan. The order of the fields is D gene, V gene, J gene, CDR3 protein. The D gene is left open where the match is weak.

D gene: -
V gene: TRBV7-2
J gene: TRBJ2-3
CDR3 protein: CASSLNRDTQYF

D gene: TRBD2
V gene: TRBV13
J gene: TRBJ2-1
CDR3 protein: CASSLGSSGRSYNEQFF

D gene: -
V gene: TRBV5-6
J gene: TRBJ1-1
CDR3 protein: CASSLVGRNTEAFF

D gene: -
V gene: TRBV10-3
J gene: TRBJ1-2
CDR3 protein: CAISDPGGGYTF

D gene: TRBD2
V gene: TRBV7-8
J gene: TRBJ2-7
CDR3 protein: CASSLTSGTYEQYF

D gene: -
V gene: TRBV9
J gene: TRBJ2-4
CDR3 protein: CASSVDQRNIQYF

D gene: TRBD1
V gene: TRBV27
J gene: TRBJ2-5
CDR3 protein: CASNPGQGTTHGETQYF

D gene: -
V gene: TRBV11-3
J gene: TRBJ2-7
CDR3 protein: CASSLPPPRRGPYEQYF

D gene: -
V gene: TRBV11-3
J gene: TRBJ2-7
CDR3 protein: CASSQGENYEQYF

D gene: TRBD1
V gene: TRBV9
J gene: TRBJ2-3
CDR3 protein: CASSIRDRARDTQYF

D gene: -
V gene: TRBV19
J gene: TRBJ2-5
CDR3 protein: CASSISPRLETQYF

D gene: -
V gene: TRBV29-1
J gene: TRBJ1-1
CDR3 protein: CSVQGQNTEAFF

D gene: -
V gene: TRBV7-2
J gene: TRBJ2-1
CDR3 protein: CASSKAGQGSINEQFF

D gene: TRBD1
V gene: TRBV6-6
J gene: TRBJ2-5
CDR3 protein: CASSNRDRVIETQYF

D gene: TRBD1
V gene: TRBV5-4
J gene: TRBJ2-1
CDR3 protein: CASSRPRGQEVNEQFF

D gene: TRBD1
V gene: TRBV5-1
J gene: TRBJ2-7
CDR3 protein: CASSALLTGGEQYF

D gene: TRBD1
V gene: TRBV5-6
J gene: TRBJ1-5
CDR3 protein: CASSRSTGGNQPQHF

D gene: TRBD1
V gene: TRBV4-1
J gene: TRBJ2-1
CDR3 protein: CASSHDRDRGGNEQFF

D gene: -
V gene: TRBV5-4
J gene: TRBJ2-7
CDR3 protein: CASSQGLEQYF

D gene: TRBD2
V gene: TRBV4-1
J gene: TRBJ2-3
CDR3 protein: CASSPRPRERTDTQYF

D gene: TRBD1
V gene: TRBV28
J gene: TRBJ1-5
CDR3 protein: CASSERTGGQPQHF

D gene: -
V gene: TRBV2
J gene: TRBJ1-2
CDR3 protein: CASRGQGLYGYTF

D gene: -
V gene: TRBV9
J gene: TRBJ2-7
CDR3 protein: CASSVDEGYEQYF

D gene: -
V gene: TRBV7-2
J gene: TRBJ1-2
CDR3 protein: CASSLAPRDGYTF

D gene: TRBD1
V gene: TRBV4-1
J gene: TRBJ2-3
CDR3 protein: CASSPRTGGPQDTQYF

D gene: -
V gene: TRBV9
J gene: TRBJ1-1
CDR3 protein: CASSGPGVREAFF

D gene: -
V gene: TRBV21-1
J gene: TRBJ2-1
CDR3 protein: CASSIFRGSGLAGRYNEQFF

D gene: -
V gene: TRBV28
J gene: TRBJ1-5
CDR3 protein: CASSPTGSNQPQHF

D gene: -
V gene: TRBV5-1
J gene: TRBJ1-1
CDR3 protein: CASSLEGGRANTEAFF

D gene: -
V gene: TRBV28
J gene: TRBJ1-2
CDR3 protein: CASSLETDTANYGYTF

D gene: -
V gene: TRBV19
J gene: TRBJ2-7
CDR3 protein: CASSVRGSYEQYF

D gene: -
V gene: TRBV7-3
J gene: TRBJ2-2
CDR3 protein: CASSLHSGANTGELFF

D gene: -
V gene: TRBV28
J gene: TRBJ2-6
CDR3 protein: CASSHTMSGANVLTF

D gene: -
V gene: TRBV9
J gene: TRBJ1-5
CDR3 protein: CASSVFGDSNQPQHF

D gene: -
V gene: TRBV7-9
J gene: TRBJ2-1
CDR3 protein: CASSLFETYNEQFF

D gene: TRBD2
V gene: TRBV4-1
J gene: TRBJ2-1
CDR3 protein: CASSRTSREDEQFF

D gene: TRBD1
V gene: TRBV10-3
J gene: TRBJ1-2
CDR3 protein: CAISEKLKLGQGVYGYTF

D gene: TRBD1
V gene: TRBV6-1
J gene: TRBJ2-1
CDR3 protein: CASSERGGGWREQFF

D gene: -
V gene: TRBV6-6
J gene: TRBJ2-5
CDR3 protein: CASSSASPGEETQYF

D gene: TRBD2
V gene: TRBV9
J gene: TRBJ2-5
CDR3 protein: CASSVGLAGETQYF

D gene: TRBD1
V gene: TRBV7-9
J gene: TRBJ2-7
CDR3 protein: CASSLGQGRSSEQYF

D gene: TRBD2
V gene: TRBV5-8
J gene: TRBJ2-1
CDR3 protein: CASSLAAGGPLSSYNEQFF

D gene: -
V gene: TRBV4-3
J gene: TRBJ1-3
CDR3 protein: CASSQDRGSGNTIYF

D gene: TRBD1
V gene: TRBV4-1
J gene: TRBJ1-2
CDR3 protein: CASREVGRGEIGYTF

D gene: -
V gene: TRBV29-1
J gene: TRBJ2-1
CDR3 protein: CSVGQSSSYNEQFF

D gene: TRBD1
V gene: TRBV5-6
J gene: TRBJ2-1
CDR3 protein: CASARGDRGRNEQFF

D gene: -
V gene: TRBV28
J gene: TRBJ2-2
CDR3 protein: CASTVSGELFF

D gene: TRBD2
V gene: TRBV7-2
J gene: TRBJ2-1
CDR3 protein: CASSLGLAGGEQFF

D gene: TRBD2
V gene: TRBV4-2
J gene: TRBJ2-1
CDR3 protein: CASSEGSAGGNEQFF

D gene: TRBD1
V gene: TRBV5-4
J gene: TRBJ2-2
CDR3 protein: CASSLPGTGNTGELFF

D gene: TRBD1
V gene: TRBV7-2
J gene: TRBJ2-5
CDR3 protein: CASSTPSEGQGEETQYF

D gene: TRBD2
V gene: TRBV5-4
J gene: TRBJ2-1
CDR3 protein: CASSLAGGQWNEQFF

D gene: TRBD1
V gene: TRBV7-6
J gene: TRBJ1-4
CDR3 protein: CASSLAGQLNEKLFF

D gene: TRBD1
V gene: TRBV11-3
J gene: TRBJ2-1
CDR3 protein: CASSPGQGGINEQFF

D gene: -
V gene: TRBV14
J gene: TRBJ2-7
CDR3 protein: CASSQVGLPSYEQYF

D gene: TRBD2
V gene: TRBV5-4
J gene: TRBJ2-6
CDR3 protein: CASSFGGASGANVLTF

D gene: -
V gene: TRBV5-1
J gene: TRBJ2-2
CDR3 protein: CASSLATSTGAGELFF

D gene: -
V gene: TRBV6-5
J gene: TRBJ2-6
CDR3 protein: CASSYGASGANVLTF

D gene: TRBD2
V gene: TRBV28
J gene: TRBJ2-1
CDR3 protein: CASCSGVNEQFF

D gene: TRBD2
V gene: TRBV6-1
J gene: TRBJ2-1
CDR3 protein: CASSEGLAGRNEQFF